Listed here is a single TCR beta chain. These data belong to a study of CD8 T cells in Susac syndrome. When the RNA was reverse transcribed, random hexamers were used with an input of roughly 0.45 to 1 ug. A multiplex approach, immunoSEQ multiplex PCR, amplified TCR beta CDR3 across 54 Vbeta and 13 Jbeta. TCRdb re-derived calls from the immunoSEQ multiplex PCR reads in MiXCR, one entry per CDR3 protein. This table holds 100,000 to 150,000 distinct CDR3 sequences, 85% to 95% found once. Sequencing targeted TCR beta in blood CD8+ and CD4+ T cells. This CDR3 comprises 15 residues. Per germline, CDR1 MNHEY and CDR2 SMNVEV (reference sequence). V gave up 5 bases and J gave up 0 bases, with 13 bases separating them.

V and J are TRBV27 and TRBJ1-2; a possible D gene is TRBD1 (6 bases). This clonotype was obtained from a human donor with multiple sclerosis. What was sequenced was CD8+ T cells from PBMCs. CDR3 bases: TGTGCCAGCAGTCCCTACAGGGCCCCTAACTATGGCTACACCTTC. It encodes CASSPYRAPNYGYTF.